The 32 T cell receptor beta chains reported below all come from one sample, sequenced in a study of ipilimumab plus nivolumab after autologous stem cell transplantation. TCRdb keeps only in-frame clones here, not all; method: immunoSEQ multiplex PCR. Of fewer than 95,000 clones listed, approximately 83% are singletons. The sample consisted of PBMCs, taken in a trial of ipilimumab plus nivolumab as post-transplant consolidation. The receptors originated from a male donor with diffuse large B-cell lymphoma.

The chain's CDR3 is CASRNDKRDGYTF. Written as DNA, the CDR3 is TGTGCCAGCAGGAATGACAAGAGGGATGGCTACACCTTC. The chain employs TRBV2 and TRBJ1-2; D call uncertain. The CDR3 length is 13 residues. Looked up from germline, CDR1 is SNHLY and CDR2 is FYNNEI. V lost 6 bases, J lost 6 bases, and 14 bases lay in between. Using reference TRBV2 and TRBJ1-2 for the parts outside the CDR3, the full variable domain is EPEVTQTPSHQVTQMGQEVILRCVPISNHLYFYWYRQILGQKVEFLVSFYNNEISEKSEIFDDQFSVERPDGSNFTLKIRSTKLEDSAMYFCASRNDKRDGYTFGSGTRLTVV.

This rearrangement joins TRBV5-4 to TRBJ2-7, with D tentatively TRBD1 or TRBD2 (6 bases each). Trimming pared 4 bases from V and 4 bases from J, leaving 15 bases between. The CDR3 sequence is 14 residues long. CDR1 SGHNT and CDR2 YYREEE come from the germline V gene (reference sequence). CDR3: CASSLGGQVYEQYF. CDR3 nucleotide sequence: TGTGCCAGCAGCCTCGGGGGCCAGGTGTACGAGCAGTACTTC.

V gene TRBV5-1 combines with J gene TRBJ1-1; D unresolved. Trimming pared 2 bases from V and 4 bases from J, leaving 15 bases between. This CDR3 contains 15 residues. Germline V gives CDR1 SGHRS, CDR2 YFSETQ. CDR3 sequence (DNA): TGCGCCAGCAGCTTAATGGTGACCCAAGGCACTGAAGCTTTCTTT. Residues: CASSLMVTQGTEAFF.

For this clone: This specimen includes other DNA sequences encoding the same CDR3. The chain links TRBV9 to TRBJ2-7; 10 bases line up with TRBD2. CDR1 and CDR2 from the germline V gene are SGDLS and YYNGEE. V lost 0 bases and J lost 0; bases outside the gene matches: 9. The CDR3 runs to 18 residues. The CDR3 bases are TGTGCCAGCAGCGTAGGGGGTAGCGGGGGGCCTAGCTCCTACGAGCAGTACTTC. It specifies CASSVGGSGGPSSYEQYF.

The genes are TRBV5-1 and TRBJ1-2, with 7 bases that match TRBD1. Germline V gene lookup returns CDR1 SGHRS and CDR2 YFSETQ. The CDR3 is 14 residues long. The ends lost 0 bases at V and 8 bases at J; junction bases unmatched: 7. The CDR3 DNA follows: TGCGCCAGCAGCTTGGAGACAGGGCCAGGAGGCTACACCTTC. This encodes CASSLETGPGGYTF.

A single count supports this clone. Here the CDR3 reads CSVARQLSYNEQFF. The CDR3 DNA reads as TGCAGCGTTGCGAGACAGCTATCCTACAATGAGCAGTTCTTC. The J gene is TRBJ2-1, the V gene TRBV29-1; a weak D match, TRBD1 (5 bases). Trimming took 4 bases from V and 1 from J, leaving 11 bases between them. The germline CDR1 and CDR2 sequences are SQVTM and ANQGSEA. The CDR3 extends over 14 amino acids.

The chain recombines TRBV18 with TRBJ2-1, with D hard to call. The CDR3 is 13 residues long. CDR1 is KGHSH, CDR2 LQKENI, per germline. V was shortened by 2 bases and J by 9 bases, with 11 bases between the two germline ends. This CDR3 is CASSPIQDGEQFF. The CDR3 coding sequence is TGTGCCAGCTCACCAATTCAAGACGGTGAGCAGTTCTTC.

The chain recombines TRBV4-1 with TRBJ1-5, with a possible D match to TRBD1 (5 bases). The germline V gene has CDR1 MGHRA and CDR2 YSYEKL. V was clipped by 4 bases and J by 4 bases, with 11 bases between them. The CDR3 runs 14 residues. This CDR3 reads CASSLTGGNQPQHF. CDR3 DNA: TGCGCCAGCAGCCTCACCGGGGGGAATCAGCCCCAGCATTTT.

This chain joins TRBV7-2 and TRBJ1-4, with 7 bases lining up with TRBD1. Trimming removed 5 bases from V and 6 bases from J; junction bases left unmatched: 15. Germline V gene sequence: CDR1 SGHTA, CDR2 FQGNSA. This CDR3 region has 17 residues. As DNA, the CDR3 is TGTGCCAGCAGCCCTACTTCCACCAGGGGGGGTTATGAAAAACTGTTTTTT. This sequence encodes CASSPTSTRGGYEKLFF. Full variable domain (remainder filled in from reference TRBV7-2 and TRBJ1-4): GAGVSQSPSNKVTEKGKDVELRCDPISGHTALYWYRQSLGQGLEFLIYFQGNSAPDKSGLPSDRFSAERTGGSVSTLTIQRTQQEDSAVYLCASSPTSTRGGYEKLFFGSGTQLSVL.

This clone was seen just once. V is TRBV4-2 and J is TRBJ2-7; D remains unclear. Germline lookup yields CDR1 LGHNA and CDR2 YNFKEQ. The CDR3 sequence is 14 residues long. Trimming removed 0 bases at V and 1 base at J, with 7 bases between. CDR3 in DNA: TGTGCCAGCAGCCAAGAAGCCAGATCCTACGAGCAGTACTTC. Its protein is CASSQEARSYEQYF.

This clone was seen only a few times. In nucleotides, the CDR3 is TGTGCTAGTGGTCATGACAGGGGAGGTTCACCCCTCCACTTT. Amino acid sequence: CASGHDRGGSPLHF. This chain joins TRBV12-5 and TRBJ1-6; 8 bases agree with TRBD1. This CDR3 has 14 residues. The trim removed 5 bases at V and 9 bases at J, leaving 6 bases unmatched. Germline lookup yields CDR1 LGHNT and CDR2 FRNRAP.

This chain links TRBV6-5 with TRBJ1-6; 12 nucleotides match TRBD1. V shed 4 bases, J shed 14 bases, and the junction held 12 bases outside the gene matches. Germline CDR1 MNHEY, CDR2 SVGAGI. The CDR3 spans 16 residues. CDR3 protein: CASSSLGTGGLGTLHF. The CDR3, as DNA: TGTGCCAGCAGTTCCCTAGGGACAGGGGGCCTAGGCACCCTCCACTTT.

V is TRBV6-4 and J is TRBJ1-5; TRBD1 might be the D (5 bases). Trimming left V 6 bases short and J 2 bases short, with 14 bases between. The CDR3 length is 15 residues. CDR1 and CDR2 from the germline V gene are MRHNA and SNTAGT. The CDR3 here is CASRSQGAGNQPQHF. Written as DNA, the CDR3 is TGTGCCAGCAGAAGCCAGGGTGCTGGCAATCAGCCCCAGCATTTT.

The genes are TRBV4-2 and TRBJ2-1, with 9 positions matching TRBD2. V lost 3 bases and J lost 7; bases outside the gene matches: 13. The germline V gene encodes CDR1 LGHNA and CDR2 YNFKEQ. The CDR3 contains 17 residues. CDR3 protein: CASSQGVAGAGSNEQFF. The CDR3 region has the DNA TGTGCCAGCAGCCAGGGGGTAGCGGGGGCCGGTTCTAATGAGCAGTTCTTC.

CDR3 bases: TGCGCCAGCAGCCAAGATCGGGGGAGACCCCTCCACTTT. Translation: CASSQDRGRPLHF. The rearrangement joins TRBV4-1 to TRBJ1-6; TRBD1 might be the D (5 bases). This CDR3 has 13 residues. Trimming left V 0 bases short and J 12 bases short, with 9 bases between. Germline lookup yields CDR1 MGHRA and CDR2 YSYEKL.

Only one count was recorded for this clone. The chain is built from TRBV5-1 and TRBJ1-2; D may be TRBD1 (5 bases). Germline values: CDR1 SGHRS, CDR2 YFSETQ. The CDR3 covers 15 residues. V gave up 4 bases and J gave up 7 bases, with 20 bases separating them. The CDR3 loop reads CASSPYRGGTGGYTF. The CDR3 region has the DNA TGCGCCAGCAGCCCATACCGCGGGGGAACTGGTGGCTACACCTTC.

V is TRBV7-9 and J is TRBJ2-3; D gene unclear. Germline assignment: CDR1 SEHNR and CDR2 FQNEAQ (reference sequence). Trimming took 1 base from V and 8 from J, leaving 16 bases between them. The CDR3 consists of 15 residues. CDR3 bases: TGTGCCAGCAGCTTAGAGGCCACCGGCCGTGGTACGCAGTATTTT. It is translated as CASSLEATGRGTQYF.

The V and J genes are TRBV6-1 and TRBJ1-2, with D tentatively TRBD1 (5 bases). The germline V gene has CDR1 MNHNS and CDR2 SASEGT. The CDR3 consists of 15 residues. Trimming took 3 bases from V and 2 from J, leaving 13 bases between them. The CDR3 nucleotides are TGTGCCAGCAGTGATTGGGGGGTCCTAAACTATGGCTACACCTTC. This translates into CASSDWGVLNYGYTF.

V is TRBV7-2 and J is TRBJ2-3; D tentatively reads TRBD1 or TRBD2 (5 bases each). The CDR3 runs 15 residues. Deletions cut 3 bases from V and 2 bases from J, with 12 bases between. The germline V gene encodes CDR1 SGHTA and CDR2 FQGNSA. The CDR3 protein is CASSFRDGVTDTQYF. The CDR3 nucleotides read TGTGCCAGCAGCTTCCGGGACGGAGTCACAGATACGCAGTATTTT.

The chain employs TRBV7-2 and TRBJ1-2; no reliable D call. This CDR3 region has 11 residues. Between the trimmed V and J ends, which lost 5 bases and 8 bases, there was a span of 9 bases. The germline CDR1 and CDR2 sequences are SGHTA and FQGNSA. The CDR3 protein is CASSPGWGYTF. As DNA, the CDR3 is TGTGCCAGCAGCCCCGGATGGGGCTACACCTTC.

The chain combines TRBV7-9 with TRBJ2-1; 7 bases fit TRBD2. Germline-derived CDR1 and CDR2 are SEHNR and FQNEAQ (reference sequence). J was trimmed by 9 bases and V by 5 bases; bases with no gene match: 7. The CDR3 is 13 residues long. The CDR3 DNA is TGTGCCAGCAGCCCACTAGCGTCAGGTGAGCAGTTCTTC. Its translation is CASSPLASGEQFF.

The sample holds one count of this clone. This chain joins TRBV19 and TRBJ2-2, with 10 bases lining up with TRBD2. CDR3 length: 16 amino acids. Germline loops: CDR1 LNHDA, CDR2 SQIVND (reference sequence). The J segment lost 7 bases and the V segment lost 3 bases, leaving 8 bases of the junction unmatched. Written as DNA, the CDR3 is TGTGCCAGTAGTATCGTAGCGGGGGGCCGTCACGGGGAGCTGTTTTTT. Encoded protein: CASSIVAGGRHGELFF.

This clone has ten or more counts. The genes are TRBV11-2 and TRBJ2-1; D may be TRBD1 or TRBD2 (6 bases each). The CDR3 is 14 residues long. V was pared by 5 bases and J by 8 bases, with 16 bases between. Germline CDR1 and CDR2: SGHAT and FQNNGV. The chain's CDR3 is CASSLGGPTDEQFF. CDR3 DNA sequence: TGTGCCAGCAGCCTGGGGGGCCCTACCGATGAGCAGTTCTTC.

This clone was counted between two and nine times. This chain joins TRBV2 and TRBJ2-6, with D perhaps matching TRBD2 (6 bases). V dropped 6 bases and J dropped 2 bases, with 11 bases sitting between them. The length of the CDR3 is 15 residues. In germline, CDR1 is SNHLY, CDR2 FYNNEI. CDR3: CASRAGGAGANVLTF. CDR3 coding DNA: TGTGCCAGCAGGGCCGGCGGGGCTGGGGCCAACGTCCTGACTTTC.

There are a few counts of this clone. The chain employs TRBV5-4 and TRBJ2-5; 7 bases align to TRBD1. Per germline, CDR1 SGHNT and CDR2 YYREEE (reference sequence). J was trimmed by 2 bases and V by 2 bases; bases with no gene match: 3. The CDR3 consists of 14 residues. This CDR3 reads CASSFWDSQETQYF. Written as DNA, the CDR3 is TGTGCCAGCAGCTTTTGGGACAGTCAAGAGACCCAGTACTTC.

This sequence joins TRBV2 and TRBJ2-2; tentative D call: TRBD2 (6 bases). Germline V gene data show CDR1 as SNHLY and CDR2 as FYNNEI. The CDR3 sequence is 14 residues long. Deletions cut 1 base from V and 6 bases from J, with 9 bases between. The CDR3 sequence: CASSEVWEAGELFF. Here the CDR3 DNA reads TGTGCCAGCAGTGAAGTCTGGGAGGCCGGGGAGCTGTTTTTT.

J is TRBJ1-4 and V is TRBV28; D remains ambiguous. Germline CDR1 reads MDHEN; CDR2 reads SYDVKM. The V end lost 4 bases, the J end lost 5 bases, and 11 bases lay between the germline ends. CDR3 size: 14 residues. The CDR3 protein is CASSSPPGNEKLFF. CDR3 nucleotides: TGTGCCAGCAGTTCCCCCCCGGGAAATGAAAAACTGTTTTTT.

This rearrangement joins TRBV4-3 to TRBJ2-5, with D possibly being TRBD1 (5 bases). The V gene's germline CDR1 is LGHNA and CDR2 YSLEER. V was shortened by 1 base and J by 5 bases, with 11 bases between the two germline ends. The CDR3 is 14 residues long. This CDR3 reads CASSQGTFGETQYF. CDR3 sequence (DNA): TGCGCCAGCAGCCAAGGGACATTCGGGGAGACCCAGTACTTC.

The rearrangement uses TRBV4-1 and TRBJ2-4; tentatively, D is TRBD2 (6 bases). From germline, CDR1 is MGHRA and CDR2 YSYEKL. Deletions cut 4 bases from V and 0 bases from J, with 16 bases between. This CDR3 is built from 17 residues. Here the CDR3 DNA reads TGCGCCAGCAGCCGGGGGGACTTTGGGGGAGCCAAAAACATTCAGTACTTC. Its protein product is CASSRGDFGGAKNIQYF.

CDR3 sequence reads: CSASRGQGYTF. The CDR3 DNA reads as TGCAGTGCTAGCAGGGGGCAAGGCTACACCTTC. The chain recombines TRBV20-1 with TRBJ1-2, with 8 nucleotides matching TRBD1. The CDR3 contains 11 residues. Germline CDR1 and CDR2: DFQATT and SNEGSKA (reference sequence). V lost 3 bases and J lost 8; bases outside the gene matches: 2.

This chain joins TRBV5-1 and TRBJ2-1; D is ambiguous. Trimming pared 4 bases from V and 0 bases from J, leaving 14 bases between. The CDR3 has 16 amino acids. Germline V CDR1 and CDR2: SGHRS, YFSETQ. CDR3 residues: CASSPPILGSYNEQFF. The CDR3 region has the DNA TGCGCCAGCAGCCCCCCGATTCTAGGCTCCTACAATGAGCAGTTCTTC.

About this clone: The junction departs from the called germline gene at one end, perhaps through a read error. The chain couples TRBV9 to TRBJ2-3; TRBD1 agrees at 7 bases. CDR3 size: 13 residues. Germline lookup yields CDR1 SGDLS and CDR2 YYNGEE. CDR3 DNA: TGTGCCAGCAGCCTCCGACAGGGACCCGTCTCGGATTTT. It is translated as CASSLRQGPVSDF. Together with reference TRBV9 and TRBJ2-3, the CDR3 gives the full variable domain: DSGVTQTPKHLITATGQRVTLRCSPRSGDLSVYWYQQSLDQGLQFLIQYYNGEERAKGNILERFSAQQFPDLHSELNLSSLELGDSALYFCASSLRQGPVSDFGPGTRLTVL.